The entry that follows covers one T cell receptor beta chain sequence. The sample belongs to a study of blood T cell repertoires in COVID-19. Study summary: The study drew acute and convalescent COVID-19 samples from the United States, Italy and Spain. T cells, B-cell-depleted T cells, or PBMCs supplied cDNA or gDNA.

Sequencing was performed with immunoSEQ multiplex PCR; in TCRdb, only in-frame clones are kept and a portion is missing. The table records about 80,000 clones, under 85% of them present only once. CDR1 and CDR2 (germline): SGDLS, YYNGEE. The CDR3 is made up of 13 amino acids. The ends were cut back, 0 bases at V and 6 bases at J, with 9 bases in the middle. The TCR originated in a human donor in a cohort sampled during active COVID-19. The sequencing input was peripheral blood. V usage is TRBV9 and J usage is TRBJ1-2, with D unresolved. CDR3 DNA sequence: TGTGCCAGCAGCGTAGAACAGAGAGATGGCTACACCTTC. Translation gives CASSVEQRDGYTF.